Here is one T cell receptor beta chain with its context. A second roughly 6 to 12 cycle PCR used barcoded and J-beta primers. Each single sample gave us at least 2.5 million CDR3-containing paired-end reads. TCRdb itself ran the 5' RACE reads through MiXCR, one entry per CDR3 protein. The profile shows 1.5 million to 2 million distinct CDR3 sequences, about 39% of them singletons. The germline V gene has CDR1 SGHRS and CDR2 YFSETQ. The CDR3 sequence is 16 residues long. Unmatched junction bases numbered 11, after V lost 4 bases and J lost 8 bases. The sample is drawn from a study of blood T cells in healthy people across ages. Overall study: About one barcoded beta molecule per two T cells was the capture yield of template switching.

J is TRBJ2-1 and V is TRBV5-1; 11 positions match TRBD2. The clonotype comes from a human donor in good health. Sequencing was performed on blood. The CDR3 bases are TGCGCCAGCAGCCCCCTGAGTAGCGGGAGGGCGGATGAGCAGTTCTTC. Amino acid sequence: CASSPLSSGRADEQFF.